This is a list of T cell receptor beta chains from one sample in a study of T cell responses to AZD1222 COVID-19 vaccine. Here immunoSEQ multiplex PCR was the method, and the copy in TCRdb shows in-frame clones only, minus some. The data hold over 100,000 clones, with about 94% observed a single time. The sequenced sample was peripheral blood, obtained on day 0 of AZD1222 vaccination. All receptors come from an adult in good health. CDR3s include the opening cysteine and the closing phenylalanine or tryptophan. The D gene is left open where the match is weak. Size tells how often a clone was seen (once, few, many) or the class of an expanded clone, and some rows leave it out.

>.|TRBV10-1|TRBJ1-2|.|13
CASSESRGGGYTF
TGCGCCAGCAGTGAGAGCAGGGGAGGCGGCTACACCTTC
>.|TRBV28|TRBJ1-3|.|14
CASSFSESGNTIYF
TGTGCCAGCAGTTTCTCGGAGAGTGGAAACACCATATATTTT
>.|TRBV15|TRBJ2-3|TRBD2|18
CATSRDSFLAGVLDTQYF
TGTGCCACCAGCAGAGATTCGTTCCTAGCGGGAGTTTTGGATACGCAGTATTTT
>.|TRBV7-9|TRBJ2-5|.|15
CASSPPMAQWETQYF
TGTGCCAGCAGCCCCCCTATGGCCCAGTGGGAGACCCAGTACTTC
>once|TRBV28|TRBJ2-1|TRBD1|17
CASSSGTGTGAHNEQFF
TGTGCCAGCAGTTCTGGGACCGGGACAGGGGCCCACAATGAGCAGTTCTTC
>.|TRBV21-1|TRBJ1-1|.|16
CASSKHGRAMNTEAFF
TGTGCCAGCAGCAAACACGGCAGGGCGATGAACACTGAAGCTTTCTTT
>.|TRBV28|TRBJ2-1|TRBD2|15
CASSDTSGKYNEQFF
TGTGCCAGCAGCGATACTAGCGGGAAGTACAATGAGCAGTTCTTC
>.|TRBV18|TRBJ2-1|TRBD2|16
CASSPPGTSGYNEQFF
TGTGCCAGCTCACCCCCCGGGACTAGCGGCTACAATGAGCAGTTCTTC
>.|TRBV2|TRBJ2-1|TRBD1|13
CASSEGGTGKQFF
TGTGCCAGCAGTGAAGGCGGGACAGGGAAGCAGTTCTTC
>.|TRBV13|TRBJ2-7|TRBD2|14
CASSAAGGAYEQYF
TGTGCCAGCAGCGCAGCGGGAGGGGCCTACGAGCAGTACTTC
>.|TRBV27|TRBJ1-1|.|14
CASSLSTRNTEAFF
TGTGCCAGCAGTTTAAGCACTAGGAACACTGAAGCTTTCTTT
>.|TRBV5-4|TRBJ2-7|.|15
CASSSRTGPSYEQYF
TGTGCCAGCAGCTCCAGGACCGGACCCTCCTACGAGCAGTACTTC
>.|TRBV7-9|TRBJ2-1|TRBD2|16
CASSRRREGSYNEQFF
TGTGCCAGCAGCCGGAGGAGGGAGGGCTCCTACAATGAGCAGTTCTTC
>.|TRBV2|TRBJ1-5|.|14
CASSEERADQPQHF
TGTGCCAGCAGTGAAGAGCGGGCAGATCAGCCCCAGCATTTT
>.|TRBV29-1|TRBJ1-1|.|13
CSVDTGAYTEAFF
TGCAGCGTTGATACCGGGGCGTACACTGAAGCTTTCTTT
>.|TRBV28|TRBJ1-1|.|15
CASSLFGLISTEAFF
TGTGCCAGCAGTTTATTCGGGTTGATTTCCACTGAAGCTTTCTTT
>.|TRBV19|TRBJ2-1|.|15
CASSPSVGPYNEQFF
TGTGCCAGTAGTCCTTCGGTAGGCCCCTACAATGAGCAGTTCTTC
>.|TRBV11-2|TRBJ1-1|TRBD1|14
CASAKGTGGTEAFF
TGTGCCTCGGCAAAGGGGACAGGGGGTACTGAAGCTTTCTTT
>.|TRBV24-1|TRBJ1-5|.|14
CATSDNYSNQPQHF
TGTGCCACCAGTGATAATTATAGCAATCAGCCCCAGCATTTT
>.|TRBV30|TRBJ1-2|.|12
CAQTGAGHGYTF
TGTGCCCAAACGGGGGCGGGCCATGGCTACACCTTC
>.|TRBV7-9|TRBJ1-2|.|14
CASSLSNTGYGYTF
TGTGCCAGCAGCTTATCTAACACAGGGTATGGCTACACCTTC
>.|TRBV2|TRBJ2-7|.|12
CASRDSSYEQYF
TGTGCCAGCAGGGACAGCTCCTACGAGCAGTACTTC
>.|TRBV19|TRBJ2-1|TRBD2|13
CASRPGLYNEQFF
TGTGCCAGTCGACCGGGACTATACAATGAGCAGTTCTTC